Listed below are T cell receptor beta chains from one sample, sequenced in a study of T cell repertoires in cytomegalovirus infection. The antigens of these receptors remain unknown. TCRdb reanalysed the reads using MiXCR and keeps one entry per CDR3 protein. The sample lists 380,000 or so distinct CDR3 sequences, just under 35% occurring once. The sequencing here drew on cultured PBMCs, taken from culture after CMV antigen stimulation. The source is a human donor in good health (CMV status not recorded). Some clones in this sample may be carry-over from other donors' samples. CDR3s include the opening cysteine and the closing phenylalanine or tryptophan. A D gene is named only where the DNA matches it firmly. Size is omitted from some rows. Given values are once, few, many or a class for expanded clones.

-	13	-	TRBV10-3	TRBJ2-7	CAISEQAPYEQYF	TGTGCCATCAGTGAACAGGCCCCCTACGAGCAGTACTTC
few	14	TRBD1	TRBV7-2	TRBJ1-2	CASSLQSTGLGYTF	TGTGCCAGCAGCTTACAATCGACAGGGCTGGGCTACACCTTC
-	14	TRBD1	TRBV6-2/TRBV6-3	TRBJ2-5	CASSYGQASETQYF	TGTGCCAGCAGTTACGGACAGGCTAGCGAGACCCAGTACTTC
-	12	-	TRBV18	TRBJ2-1	CASSPDTDEQFF	TGTGCCAGCTCACCAGACACCGATGAGCAGTTCTTC
-	15	-	TRBV6-2/TRBV6-3	TRBJ2-5	CASSNQDRYQETQYF	TGTGCCAGCAGTAACCAGGACAGATACCAAGAGACCCAGTACTTC
-	15	-	TRBV6-5	TRBJ1-2	CASSYGRGFRYGYTF	TGTGCCAGCAGTTATGGACGGGGTTTTCGCTATGGCTACACCTTC
-	16	-	TRBV6-5	TRBJ1-5	CASSYSSYPINQPQHF	TGTGCCAGCAGTTACTCTTCCTACCCTATTAATCAGCCCCAGCATTTT
few	16	TRBD2	TRBV5-6	TRBJ2-2	CASSINGLDFTGELFF	TGTGCCAGCAGCATAAACGGACTAGACTTCACCGGGGAGCTGTTTTTT
-	11	-	TRBV6-2/TRBV6-3	TRBJ1-1	CASSPPPGPWF	TGTGCCAGCAGTCCCCCTCCGGGCCCTTGGTTT
-	12	TRBD1	TRBV12-3/TRBV12-4	TRBJ1-1	CASNRGDTEAFF	TGTGCCAGCAACAGGGGGGACACTGAAGCTTTCTTT
-	14	-	TRBV19	TRBJ1-4	CASTEGTINEKLFF	TGTGCCAGTACGGAGGGCACAATTAATGAAAAACTGTTTTTT
-	13	-	TRBV4-2	TRBJ2-1	CASKSGLHNEQFF	TGTGCCAGTAAATCGGGACTGCACAATGAGCAGTTCTTC
-	16	-	TRBV4-1	TRBJ1-3	CASSQEGTRGSDTIYF	TGCGCCAGCAGCCAAGAGGGGACGCGGGGATCGGACACCATATATTTT
many	16	TRBD2	TRBV7-2	TRBJ2-2	CASSLENGRGFGELFF	TGTGCCAGCAGCTTAGAAAACGGGAGGGGTTTCGGGGAGCTGTTTTTT
many	15	TRBD2	TRBV9	TRBJ2-5	CASSALAGIGETQYF	TGTGCCAGCAGCGCCCTAGCGGGGATCGGAGAGACCCAGTACTTC
-	15	-	TRBV5-1	TRBJ1-4	CASSLGGRGGEKLFF	TGCGCCAGCAGCTTGGGTGGCAGGGGAGGTGAAAAACTGTTTTTT
-	15	-	TRBV7-2	TRBJ1-5	CASSLVPSSNQPQHF	TGTGCCAGCAGCTTAGTTCCCAGTAGCAATCAGCCCCAGCATTTT
few	16	-	TRBV5-1	TRBJ2-1	CASSLESAVSYNEQFF	TGCGCCAGCAGCTTGGAGTCCGCAGTGTCCTACAATGAGCAGTTCTTC
-	14	TRBD1	TRBV14	TRBJ2-3	CASSSGGYTDTQYF	TGTGCCAGCAGCTCAGGGGGATACACAGATACGCAGTATTTT
-	17	-	TRBV29-1	TRBJ2-1	CSALAGTGGSSYNEQFF	TGCAGCGCCCTAGCGGGTACAGGGGGAAGCTCCTACAATGAGCAGTTCTTC
few	18	TRBD1	TRBV7-2	TRBJ2-6	CASSLARQGSSGANVLTF	TGTGCCAGCAGCTTAGCGCGACAGGGGAGCTCTGGGGCCAACGTCCTGACTTTC
few	14	TRBD1	TRBV27	TRBJ2-5	CASSSGQAQETQYF	TGTGCCAGCAGTTCTGGACAGGCCCAAGAGACCCAGTACTTC
-	15	-	TRBV9	TRBJ1-1	CASSVGVEVRTEAFF	TGTGCCAGCAGCGTGGGGGTGGAGGTTAGGACTGAAGCTTTCTTT
-	15	-	TRBV7-9	TRBJ2-3	CASSYPMSGTDTQYF	TGTGCCAGCAGCTACCCCATGTCGGGCACAGATACGCAGTATTTT
-	13	-	TRBV5-4	TRBJ2-5	CASSTPDGETQYF	TGTGCCAGCAGCACCCCGGACGGGGAGACCCAGTACTTC
-	15	-	TRBV20-1	TRBJ1-5	CSARVVGFGNQPQHF	TGCAGTGCTAGGGTCGTGGGATTTGGCAATCAGCCCCAGCATTTT
-	12	-	TRBV5-4	TRBJ2-3	CASSFDSDTQYF	TGTGCCAGCAGCTTTGATTCAGATACGCAGTATTTT
few	16	-	TRBV4-3	TRBJ2-1	CASSQGNRVAYNEQFF	TGCGCCAGCAGCCAAGGAAACAGGGTGGCCTACAATGAGCAGTTCTTC
many	15	-	TRBV24-1	TRBJ2-1	CATSDLAESYNEQFF	TGTGCCACCAGTGACTTAGCGGAGTCCTACAATGAGCAGTTCTTC
few	15	-	TRBV19	TRBJ2-1	CASSITGFSYNEQFF	TGTGCCAGTAGTATAACCGGGTTCTCCTACAATGAGCAGTTCTTC
few	18	TRBD2	TRBV7-2	TRBJ2-6	CASSFPASGTNGANVLTF	TGTGCCAGCAGCTTCCCTGCTAGCGGGACTAACGGGGCCAACGTCCTGACTTTC
-	12	-	TRBV30	TRBJ2-4	CAWSLSKNIQYF	TGTGCCTGGAGTTTGTCCAAAAACATTCAGTACTTC
once	15	-	TRBV9	TRBJ2-3	CASSPEGDIADTQYF	TGTGCCAGCAGCCCAGAGGGGGATATCGCAGATACGCAGTATTTT
few	17	TRBD1	TRBV9	TRBJ1-1	CASSPEGGQGKNTEAFF	TGTGCCAGCAGCCCTGAAGGGGGACAGGGTAAGAACACTGAAGCTTTCTTT
once	16	TRBD2	TRBV7-8	TRBJ2-3	CASSSVAGWGLDTQYF	TGTGCCAGCAGCTCTGTAGCGGGGTGGGGGCTCGATACGCAGTATTTT
-	16	-	TRBV4-1	TRBJ2-2	CASSHEGTKNTGELFF	TGCGCCAGCAGCCATGAGGGGACAAAGAACACCGGGGAGCTGTTTTTT
-	14	-	TRBV6-5	TRBJ1-1	CASRMYLQGPEAFF	TGTGCCAGCAGAATGTATCTTCAGGGCCCTGAAGCTTTCTTT
many	14	-	TRBV7-2	TRBJ2-3	CASSLQTGTDTQYF	TGTGCCAGCAGCTTACAGACGGGCACAGATACGCAGTATTTT
few	15	TRBD1	TRBV12-3/TRBV12-4	TRBJ2-5	CASSWTGGIKETQYF	TGTGCCAGCAGTTGGACAGGGGGGATAAAAGAGACCCAGTACTTC
-	13	-	TRBV19	TRBJ1-5	CASSKTATQPQHF	TGTGCCAGTAGTAAGACAGCTACACAGCCCCAGCATTTT
once	16	TRBD1	TRBV5-6	TRBJ1-3	CASSFTVRGQENTIYF	TGTGCCAGCAGCTTTACCGTCAGGGGGCAGGAAAACACCATATATTTT
-	16	TRBD2	TRBV6-6	TRBJ2-2	CASRRTSGIYTGELFF	TGTGCCAGCAGAAGAACTAGCGGGATATACACCGGGGAGCTGTTTTTT
-	16	TRBD1	TRBV27	TRBJ2-6	CASSITGVSGANVLTF	TGTGCCAGCAGTATTACAGGGGTTTCTGGGGCCAACGTCCTGACTTTC
few	16	TRBD2	TRBV2	TRBJ2-2	CASSDSGRANTGELFF	TGTGCCAGCAGCGATAGCGGGAGGGCGAACACCGGGGAGCTGTTTTTT
few	13	-	TRBV6-2/TRBV6-3	TRBJ2-1	CASSYRLHPEQFF	TGTGCCAGCAGTTACCGTTTACACCCCGAGCAGTTCTTC
-	16	-	TRBV4-1	TRBJ1-5	CASELQGVEPNQPQHF	TGCGCCAGCGAGCTACAAGGAGTGGAGCCCAATCAGCCCCAGCATTTT
-	16	-	TRBV20-1	TRBJ2-1	CSALGRGTTEYNEQFF	TGCAGTGCTTTGGGGCGGGGGACAACGGAATACAATGAGCAGTTCTTC
-	14	-	TRBV20-1	TRBJ2-5	CSARKAPGTETQYF	TGCAGTGCCCGAAAGGCCCCGGGGACGGAGACCCAGTACTTC
-	11	-	TRBV10-3	TRBJ2-7	CAIGSSYEQYF	TGTGCCATCGGGAGCTCCTACGAGCAGTACTTC
-	16	-	TRBV20-1	TRBJ2-1	CSARVVVPLHHNEQFF	TGCAGTGCTAGAGTTGTGGTCCCTCTCCATCACAATGAGCAGTTCTTC
many	14	-	TRBV12-3/TRBV12-4	TRBJ1-2	CASSFGLGRYGYTF	TGTGCCAGCAGTTTTGGACTCGGTCGGTATGGCTACACCTTC
few	17	TRBD1	TRBV19	TRBJ1-6	CASRDRGQGSYNSPLHF	TGTGCCAGTCGGGACCGTGGACAGGGGTCCTATAATTCACCCCTCCACTTT
-	13	-	TRBV12-3/TRBV12-4	TRBJ1-4	CASSLGVGRGLFF	TGTGCCAGCAGTTTAGGCGTTGGCCGGGGACTGTTTTTT
-	16	-	TRBV11-2	TRBJ1-3	CASSLDPGGSGNTIYF	TGTGCCAGCAGCTTAGATCCGGGGGGCTCTGGAAACACCATATATTTT
-	21	TRBD2	TRBV7-9	TRBJ2-1	CASSLEGRIRREGSSYNEQFF	TGTGCCAGCAGCTTAGAGGGCCGGATTCGGCGGGAGGGGAGCTCCTACAATGAGCAGTTCTTC
many	15	TRBD2	TRBV25-1	TRBJ2-2	CASSEAGREAGELFF	TGTGCCAGCAGTGAAGCAGGGAGGGAAGCCGGGGAGCTGTTTTTT
-	15	-	TRBV6-5	TRBJ1-5	CASRLDSRAGQPQHF	TGTGCCAGCAGGCTTGACTCTCGGGCGGGTCAGCCCCAGCATTTT
few	17	-	TRBV19	TRBJ1-5	CASTPAGGHSSNQPQHF	TGTGCCAGCACCCCCGCCGGGGGGCATAGTAGCAATCAGCCCCAGCATTTT
-	18	TRBD2	TRBV7-2	TRBJ2-1	CASSLKGPSGSSYNEQFF	TGTGCCAGCAGCTTAAAGGGCCCTAGCGGGAGCTCCTACAATGAGCAGTTCTTC
once	16	-	TRBV11-2	TRBJ2-1	CASSLEVHSSYNEQFF	TGTGCCAGCAGCTTAGAGGTGCATAGCTCCTACAATGAGCAGTTCTTC